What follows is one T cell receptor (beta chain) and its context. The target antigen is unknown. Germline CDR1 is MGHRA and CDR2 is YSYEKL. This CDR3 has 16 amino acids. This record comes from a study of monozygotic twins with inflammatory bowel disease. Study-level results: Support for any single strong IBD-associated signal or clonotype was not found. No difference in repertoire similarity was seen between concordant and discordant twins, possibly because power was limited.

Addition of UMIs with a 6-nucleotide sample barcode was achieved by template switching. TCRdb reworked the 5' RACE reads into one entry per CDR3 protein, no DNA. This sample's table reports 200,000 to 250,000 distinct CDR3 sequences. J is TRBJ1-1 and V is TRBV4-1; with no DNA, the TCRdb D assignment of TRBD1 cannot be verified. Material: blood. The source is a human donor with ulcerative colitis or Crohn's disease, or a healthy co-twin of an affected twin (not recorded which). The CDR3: CASRDNSGRLGAEAFF.